These T cell receptor beta chains were read from a single sample in a study of blood T cell repertoires in COVID-19. The data were produced by immunoSEQ multiplex PCR, yet TCRdb's version contains in-frame clones alone and is incomplete. The profile shows some 300,000 clones, about 90% of them singletons. The sample consisted of peripheral blood. Receptors were obtained from a woman between 40 and 55 years old with COVID-19, enrolled during active disease. CDR3s include the opening cysteine and the closing phenylalanine or tryptophan. D genes are given only for firm matches. Size values are once, few and many counts, or a class for expanded clones, and some rows have none.

CDR3nt | CDR3aa | d_gene | j_gene | abundance | v_gene
TGTGCCAGCAAGTTACGCGGGACGGGAGCAATGTTTTTT | CASKLRGTGAMFF | - | TRBJ1-4 | - | TRBV27
TGTGCCACCGAGACAGACTCTAACTATGGCTACACCTTC | CATETDSNYGYTF | - | TRBJ1-2 | - | TRBV19
TGTGCCAGCAGCTTAGAGACAGGACTAGAGACCCAGTACTTC | CASSLETGLETQYF | - | TRBJ2-5 | - | TRBV7-9
TGTGCCAGCAGCTTGGGATTGGCGGCCAAGTACGAGCAGTACTTC | CASSLGLAAKYEQYF | - | TRBJ2-7 | - | TRBV5-5
TGTGCCAGCAGTGGATTGGACAGGGCCGCCGGGGAGCTGTTTTTT | CASSGLDRAAGELFF | TRBD1 | TRBJ2-2 | - | TRBV25-1
TGTGCCAGCAGCTTAGCCCGAGACAATGAGCAGTTCTTC | CASSLARDNEQFF | - | TRBJ2-1 | - | TRBV7-2
TGTGCCAGCAGCCAAGACAGGATGAACGAGCAGTACTTC | CASSQDRMNEQYF | - | TRBJ2-7 | - | TRBV16
TGTGCCAGCAGTCCCCCGTATCAAGAGACCCAGTACTTC | CASSPPYQETQYF | - | TRBJ2-5 | - | TRBV28
TGTGCCAGCAGCGTAGGGCAGGGGAGTTGGCAGCCCCAGCATTTT | CASSVGQGSWQPQHF | - | TRBJ1-5 | once | TRBV9
TGTGCCAGCAGTTTAACTCCCCAGGCCCGAGCTTTCTTT | CASSLTPQARAFF | - | TRBJ1-1 | once | TRBV12-3/TRBV12-4
TGTGCCACCAGTGACCCCGGGGCCTACGAGCAGTACTTC | CATSDPGAYEQYF | - | TRBJ2-7 | - | TRBV24-1
TGTGCCAGCAACCTCGGGAAGAACTTCCGATATACAGATACGCAGTATTTT | CASNLGKNFRYTDTQYF | - | TRBJ2-3 | - | TRBV7-2
TGTGCCATCAGTGAGGAAGGGGTCTCCTATAATTCACCCCTCCACTTT | CAISEEGVSYNSPLHF | - | TRBJ1-6 | - | TRBV10-3
TGTGCCAGCAGCTTAAGCGGGGGGACAGATACGCAGTATTTT | CASSLSGGTDTQYF | TRBD2 | TRBJ2-3 | once | TRBV7-2
TGTGCCAGCTCACCAAAACAGGGAAACACCATATATTTT | CASSPKQGNTIYF | - | TRBJ1-3 | once | TRBV18
TGTGCCAGCCTCAATCCAGAATCTAACTATGGCTACACCTTC | CASLNPESNYGYTF | - | TRBJ1-2 | - | TRBV28
TGTGCCAGCAGTGCCGAGAGGACAGTTCGGAATTCACCCCTCCACTTT | CASSAERTVRNSPLHF | - | TRBJ1-6 | - | TRBV6-1
TGTGCCACCTGGGGCCTAGACAGGCACACTTCCTACGAGCAGTACTTC | CATWGLDRHTSYEQYF | - | TRBJ2-7 | once | TRBV28
TGCGCCAGCAGCTCACAGGGGTCCGGGGAGCTGTTTTTT | CASSSQGSGELFF | TRBD1 | TRBJ2-2 | - | TRBV4-3
TGTGCCAGCAGCTTAGCGACAGGGCCTGAAGCTTTCTTT | CASSLATGPEAFF | TRBD1 | TRBJ1-1 | - | TRBV7-9
TGCGCCAGCAGCCAAGCTTCTAGATTGGGTGAGCAGTTCTTC | CASSQASRLGEQFF | - | TRBJ2-1 | - | TRBV4-3
TGTGCCAGTAGTGTTGGGGGGACCAATAATGAAAAACTGTTTTTT | CASSVGGTNNEKLFF | - | TRBJ1-4 | - | TRBV19
TGTGCCAGCAGCTCCTCGTACAGGGGGCGATCCCTCAATCAGCCCCAGCATTTT | CASSSSYRGRSLNQPQHF | TRBD1 | TRBJ1-5 | - | TRBV11-3
TGTGCCAGCAGTCCCAAGGGACAGGGTAATTCACCCCTCCACTTT | CASSPKGQGNSPLHF | TRBD1 | TRBJ1-6 | once | TRBV28
TGTGCCAGCAGCCGTCCCGATAGCGGCAATGAGCAGTTCTTC | CASSRPDSGNEQFF | - | TRBJ2-1 | - | TRBV6-6
TGCGCCAGCAGCCCTCGGGGGGGTATATCCGGCAATGAGCAGTTCTTC | CASSPRGGISGNEQFF | TRBD2 | TRBJ2-1 | - | TRBV5-1
TGTGCCAGCAGCGCTACAGGGTACAATGAGCAGTTCTTC | CASSATGYNEQFF | - | TRBJ2-1 | - | TRBV9
TGTGCCAGCAGTGACCCCCCGGGACAGGGGGGCTACACCTTC | CASSDPPGQGGYTF | TRBD1 | TRBJ1-2 | - | TRBV28
TGTGCCAGCAGTGAAGCCAGGGAGAACACTGAAGCTTTCTTT | CASSEARENTEAFF | - | TRBJ1-1 | - | TRBV2
TGCGCCAGCAGCTTGGCGGTGGGGCAGGACGAGCAGTACTTC | CASSLAVGQDEQYF | - | TRBJ2-7 | - | TRBV5-1
TGTGCCAGCAGTTACTCTATGGACAGGGGTTACGAGCAGTACTTC | CASSYSMDRGYEQYF | TRBD1 | TRBJ2-7 | - | TRBV6-2/TRBV6-3
TGTGCCAGCACCGCCAGGGGGGGGGAGCTGTTTTTT | CASTARGGELFF | TRBD1 | TRBJ2-2 | - | TRBV6-5
TGTGCCAGTACCACCAGACCGGGACTAGCACGGAATGAGCAGTTCTTC | CASTTRPGLARNEQFF | TRBD2 | TRBJ2-1 | once | TRBV19
TGTGCCAGCAGTCCGCGGGGGTTAGTTCGTAATGAGCAGTTCTTC | CASSPRGLVRNEQFF | TRBD2 | TRBJ2-1 | - | TRBV28
TGTGCCAGCAGCCCAGTTTTATCTGAACACACCTTC | CASSPVLSEHTF | - | TRBJ1-2 | - | TRBV7-9
TGTGCCATCAGTCCCGGGACAGGGCGTGGAGCTGAAGCTTTCTTT | CAISPGTGRGAEAFF | TRBD1 | TRBJ1-1 | - | TRBV10-3
TGTGCCAGCAGTTTACCGCTAGCGGGATACAATGAGCAGTTCTTC | CASSLPLAGYNEQFF | TRBD2 | TRBJ2-1 | - | TRBV27
TGTGCCAGCAGCGCAAATGGACTAGCGGGGGTAATGTACTTC | CASSANGLAGVMYF | TRBD2 | TRBJ2-7 | - | TRBV28
TGTGCCAGCAGCGCGCGACCCGTGGGGGGTGGGGTCACCGGGGAGCTGTTTTTT | CASSARPVGGGVTGELFF | - | TRBJ2-2 | - | TRBV9
TGTGCCAGCAGAGAAACTAGCGGGGGGGTCAATGAGCAGTTCTTC | CASRETSGGVNEQFF | TRBD2 | TRBJ2-1 | - | TRBV5-4
TGTGCCAGCAGCCGACCCCCCAGGGGCCTATCCTACAATGAGCAGTTCTTC | CASSRPPRGLSYNEQFF | - | TRBJ2-1 | - | TRBV27